This T cell receptor beta chain stems from a study of T-cell reconstitution after alpha-beta-depleted transplantation in children. Notes on the study in general: Where alpha-beta T cells came from about two months after transplant was reportedly several hundred expanded graft clones.

J lost 3 bases, V lost 9 bases, and 16 bases had no gene match. The CDR3 runs 17 residues. Using unique molecular identifiers, the investigators prepared the TCRbeta library. TCRdb independently ran MiXCR on the PCR reads; one entry per CDR3 protein. This table has under 85,000 distinct CDR3 sequences, 15% to 20% appearing once. This clonotype has a handful of counts. Its antigen is currently unknown. V gene TRBV12-3 or TRBV12-4 combines with J gene TRBJ2-7, with 11 positions matching TRBD2. The specimen comprised PBMCs, mostly from graft donor cells, sampled 360 days after TCRalphabeta/CD19-depleted stem cell transplant. This receptor was obtained from a male patient aged 2-10 years who had a stem cell transplant for acute lymphoblastic leukemia, so the T cells may come from the graft donor. CDR3 amino acids: CARRLAGWELSIYEQYF. Here the CDR3 DNA reads TGTGCCAGAAGACTAGCGGGATGGGAATTGAGCATCTACGAGCAGTACTTC.